This TCR beta chain was sequenced in a study of T cell responses to AZD1222 COVID-19 vaccine. Study findings and constraints: All repertoire sampling was performed exclusively after the peak T cell response. Donors were mostly white British, more females; clonal diversity possibly underestimated. Just six or seven AZD1222 recipients tested seropositive at baseline.

This clone has only one observation. The antigen is undetermined. CDR1 and CDR2 from the germline V gene are MNHEY and SVGAGI. This CDR3 has 13 residues. The V segment lost 6 bases and the J segment 1 base; nucleotides outside the gene matches: 2. Some clones are missing from TCRdb's copy, which holds only in-frame ones; the method was immunoSEQ multiplex PCR. The table lists around 80,000 clones, about 88% of them singletons. The specimen comprised peripheral blood, sampled on day 0 of AZD1222 vaccination. The chain combines TRBV6-5 with TRBJ1-1; 7 nucleotides align to TRBD1. The sequence came from an adult in good health. As DNA, the CDR3 is TGTGCCAGCAGAGGACAGGCGAACACTGAAGCTTTCTTT. This gives the protein CASRGQANTEAFF.